The 28 T cell receptor beta chains below were found in one sample sequenced in a study of CD8 T cells in ankylosing spondylitis. TCRdb reprocessed the 5' RACE reads via MiXCR and lists one record per CDR3 protein. The data show roughly 97,000 distinct CDR3 sequences, over 6.5% seen once. Sequencing was carried out using blood, either unsorted or a sorted T cell fraction (not recorded which). The receptors derive from a male donor with ankylosing spondylitis or in good health (not recorded which).

This clonotype was counted at least ten times. The chain has TRBV5-1 and TRBJ2-3; tentative D call: TRBD1 (5 bases). Looked up from germline, CDR1 is SGHRS and CDR2 is YFSETQ. The V end lost 4 bases, the J end lost 0 bases, and 9 bases lay between the germline ends. This CDR3 is 14 amino acids long. The CDR3 here is CASSLDSSTDTQYF. In DNA form, the CDR3 reads TGCGCCAGCAGCCTAGACAGCAGCACAGATACGCAGTATTTT.

This clonotype was seen repeatedly, ten times or more. This rearrangement joins TRBV20-1 to TRBJ2-1; 7 bases are a match to TRBD1. The CDR3 is made up of 14 amino acids. The germline CDR1 and CDR2 sequences are DFQATT and SNEGSKA (reference sequence). V lost 3 bases and J lost 9; bases outside the gene matches: 11. This CDR3 reads CSASALGGLLEQFF. CDR3 coding DNA: TGCAGTGCTAGCGCCTTAGGGGGCCTACTTGAGCAGTTCTTC.

This clonotype was recorded at least ten times. This chain connects TRBV4-1 to TRBJ2-1, with 7 bases identical to TRBD2. The CDR3 runs to 19 residues. V dropped 1 base and J dropped 3; count of bases not matched to a gene: 15. The germline V gene encodes CDR1 MGHRA and CDR2 YSYEKL. CDR3 sequence (DNA): TGCGCCAGCAGCCAAGTGGGACCTGGCGGGAGACCAATCTACAATGAGCAGTTCTTC. This codes for CASSQVGPGGRPIYNEQFF.

The table lists this clonotype with many counts. The rearrangement links TRBV15 to TRBJ1-3; the D is unclear. Trimming took 0 bases from V and 0 from J, leaving 6 bases between them. The CDR3 sequence is 15 residues long. Germline V gene data show CDR1 as LNHNV and CDR2 as YYDKDF (reference sequence). The CDR3 loop is CATSRDPGSGNTIYF. The CDR3 coding sequence is TGTGCCACCAGCAGAGACCCAGGCTCTGGAAACACCATATATTTT.

The V and J genes are TRBV5-1 and TRBJ1-2, with D tentatively TRBD1 (5 bases). Trimming left V 4 bases short and J 2 bases short, with 21 bases between. Germline V gives CDR1 SGHRS, CDR2 YFSETQ. The CDR3 contains 17 residues. CDR3 in DNA: TGCGCCAGCAGCGAAGACAGTAATCGAGGCAGCAACTATGGCTACACCTTC. As protein: CASSEDSNRGSNYGYTF.

This clonotype was seen many times. CDR3 protein: CASIADRVVFF. The CDR3 DNA reads as TGCGCCAGCATCGCGGACAGGGTTGTTTTCTTT. This sequence joins TRBV5-1 and TRBJ1-1; 8 bases are shared with TRBD1. CDR3 size: 11 residues. V dropped 6 bases and J dropped 13; count of bases not matched to a gene: 8. CDR1 and CDR2 (germline): SGHRS, YFSETQ.

This clonotype was detected many times. The chain is built from TRBV11-2 and TRBJ2-1, with TRBD1 matching over 9 bases. Germline V lookup: CDR1 SGHAT, CDR2 FQNNGV. The J segment lost 1 base and the V segment lost 4 bases, leaving 8 bases of the junction unmatched. The CDR3 is 17 residues long. The CDR3 protein is CASSSRGGQGSYNEQFF. The CDR3 bases are TGTGCCAGCAGCTCGAGGGGCGGACAGGGGTCCTACAATGAGCAGTTCTTC.

This clonotype has at least ten counts. The chain recombines TRBV6-1 with TRBJ2-3; 10 bases are shared with TRBD2. V trimming: 3 bases; J trimming: 2 bases; junction bases outside the gene matches: 5. Germline CDR1 MNHNS, CDR2 SASEGT. The CDR3 is 16 amino acids. The CDR3 DNA is TGTGCCAGCAGTGAGGCCACTAGCGGGACCACAGATACGCAGTATTTT. This gives the protein CASSEATSGTTDTQYF.

About this clonotype itself: A much larger clone lies one base from this, so it may be a read error. CDR3 sequence: CSAHRLAPGSFPYEQYF. CDR3 nucleotide sequence: TGCAGTGCCCATCGACTAGCCCCGGGAAGCTTTCCCTACGAGCAGTACTTC. The chain joins TRBV20-1 to TRBJ2-7; 7 bases map to TRBD2. The CDR3 has 17 amino acids. J was trimmed by 2 bases and V by 6 bases; bases with no gene match: 19. Germline CDR1 reads DFQATT; CDR2 reads SNEGSKA (reference sequence).

The chain is built from TRBV5-1 and TRBJ2-7; 7 bases are shared with TRBD2. This CDR3 contains 14 residues. J gave up 6 bases and V 0 bases, and 6 bases lay outside the gene matches. CDR1 SGHRS and CDR2 YFSETQ come from the germline V gene. The CDR3 loop is CASSLDRTGGEQYF. The CDR3, as DNA: TGCGCCAGCAGCTTGGATCGGACGGGGGGCGAGCAGTACTTC.

This clonotype came up many times. This chain connects TRBV4-3 to TRBJ2-7; TRBD1 matches 7 bases. The CDR3 consists of 17 residues. J was trimmed by 3 bases and V by 0 bases; bases with no gene match: 11. CDR1 is LGHNA and CDR2 is YSLEER in the germline V gene. The CDR3 nucleotides read TGCGCCAGCAGCCAAGAATGGGGCAGGGGGTTCCACTACGAGCAGTACTTC. Its translation: CASSQEWGRGFHYEQYF.

There are many counts of this clonotype. The chain carries TRBV27 and TRBJ2-7, with D unresolved. CDR3 size: 14 residues. Germline-derived CDR1 and CDR2 are MNHEY and SMNVEV (reference sequence). Trimming stripped 5 bases from V and 6 bases from J, with 17 bases between. The CDR3 DNA follows: TGTGCCAGCAGTCCAGGACGAAGCCGTTCCGAGCAGTACTTC. Translated: CASSPGRSRSEQYF.

The genes are TRBV29-1 and TRBJ2-7; possibly TRBD1 for D (8 bases). This CDR3 region has 16 residues. Germline CDR1 is SQVTM and CDR2 is ANQGSEA. Trimming took 4 bases from V and 5 from J, leaving 24 bases between them. CDR3: CSVGGGYLDRANEQYF. In DNA, the CDR3 is TGCAGCGTTGGCGGGGGTTATCTGGACAGGGCAAACGAGCAGTACTTC.

This chain joins TRBV5-1 and TRBJ1-2; 8 bases agree with TRBD1. With 4 bases clipped from V and 8 bases from J, the junction kept 4 bases outside the gene matches. The length of the CDR3 is 12 residues. The germline V gene has CDR1 SGHRS and CDR2 YFSETQ. As DNA, the CDR3 is TGCGCCAGCAGCCGGACAGGGACGGGCTACACCTTC. It translates to CASSRTGTGYTF.

This clonotype was recorded a few times. This chain links TRBV7-2 with TRBJ1-2, with D possibly matching TRBD1 (6 bases). CDR3 length: 15 residues. Germline CDR1 SGHTA, CDR2 FQGNSA. The V and J ends lost 3 bases and 2 bases respectively, with 13 bases between them. As DNA, the CDR3 is TGTGCCAGCAGCTTTTACAGGGATGCGAACTATGGCTACACCTTC. Its protein product is CASSFYRDANYGYTF.

This clonotype was seen more than once but under ten times. This chain links TRBV30 with TRBJ1-1; TRBD1 matches 11 bases. The length of the CDR3 is 14 residues. Germline loops: CDR1 GTSNPN, CDR2 SVGIG (reference sequence). J lost 4 bases, V lost 2 bases, and 3 bases had no gene match. The CDR3, as DNA: TGTGCCTGGAGTAGGGGACAGGGGGGCACTGAAGCTTTCTTT. Translating it yields CAWSRGQGGTEAFF.

Many counts were recorded for this clonotype. The V and J genes are TRBV4-2 and TRBJ1-3; the match to TRBD1 covers 10 bases. Germline V gives CDR1 LGHNA, CDR2 YNFKEQ. The CDR3 length is 15 residues. Trimming cost V 1 base and J 9 bases; bases outside gene matches: 6. The CDR3 spells CASSQGDRGRPTIYF. DNA of the CDR3: TGTGCCAGCAGCCAAGGGGACAGGGGAAGGCCCACCATATATTTT.

This clonotype has at least ten counts. This chain joins TRBV12-3 or TRBV12-4 and TRBJ2-2; D is ambiguous. This CDR3 contains 11 residues. Between the trimmed V and J ends, which lost 6 bases and 6 bases, there was a span of 5 bases. The CDR3: CASSPPGELFF. The CDR3 DNA reads as TGTGCCAGCAGCCCTCCCGGGGAGCTGTTTTTT.

This clonotype appeared many times. CDR3 DNA: TGTGCCAGCAGCCTAGGGGACCCCTCCTACGAGCAGTACTTC. Translating it yields CASSLGDPSYEQYF. The chain joins TRBV3-1 to TRBJ2-7; D possibly matches TRBD1 or TRBD2 (5 bases each). Germline V gene data show CDR1 as LGHDT and CDR2 as YNNKEL (reference sequence). The CDR3 has 14 residues. V lost 4 bases, J lost 0 bases, and 10 bases lay in between.

This clonotype was seen many times. This chain links TRBV6-2 or TRBV6-3 with TRBJ2-5; D is undetermined. Germline V gene lookup returns CDR1 MNHEY and CDR2 SVGEGT. The V end was cut by 8 bases, the J end by 2 bases, with 12 bases between. The CDR3 spans 13 residues. CDR3 sequence: CASAAVSQETQYF. For the CDR3, the DNA is TGTGCCAGCGCGGCTGTTTCTCAAGAGACCCAGTACTTC.

There are many counts of this clonotype. The CDR3 nucleotides are TGTGCCAGCAGCTTCAAGGACCATGAAAAACTGTTTTTT. Its protein product is CASSFKDHEKLFF. V and J are TRBV4-2 and TRBJ1-4; no firm D call. CDR3 length: 13 amino acids. The ends were cut back, 5 bases at V and 6 bases at J, with 10 bases in the middle. Germline V gene lookup returns CDR1 LGHNA and CDR2 YNFKEQ.

This clonotype was recorded at least ten times. The chain joins TRBV5-1 to TRBJ1-4; TRBD1 is a possible D gene (5 bases). The CDR3 totals 14 residues. Per germline, CDR1 SGHRS and CDR2 YFSETQ. V was shortened by 2 bases and J by 8 bases, with 13 bases between the two germline ends. This CDR3 is CASSFRDPGEKLFF. In DNA form, the CDR3 reads TGCGCCAGCAGCTTCCGGGACCCAGGAGAAAAACTGTTTTTT.

This clonotype showed up many times. The chain joins TRBV7-2 to TRBJ2-7; D remains unclear. V dropped 2 bases and J dropped 6 bases, with 14 bases sitting between them. The CDR3 runs to 14 residues. In germline, CDR1 is SGHTA, CDR2 FQGNSA. CDR3 in amino acids: CASSLTQSPGEQYF. The CDR3 DNA follows: TGTGCCAGCAGCTTAACACAAAGCCCTGGCGAGCAGTACTTC.

Only a few counts were recorded for this clonotype. This sequence joins TRBV6-4 and TRBJ2-1; the D call may be TRBD1 or TRBD2 (5 bases each). The CDR3 covers 16 residues. CDR1 MRHNA and CDR2 SNTAGT come from the germline V gene. Trimming took off 4 bases at V and 1 base at J, with 14 bases between the two ends. The CDR3 DNA reads as TGTGCCAGCAGTGGTGGGACCCCGACGTCCTACAATGAGCAGTTCTTC. Translated, it gives CASSGGTPTSYNEQFF.

This clonotype was found many times. The chain is built from TRBV3-1 and TRBJ2-3; no clear D. The V end was cut by 0 bases, the J end by 2 bases, with 6 bases between. The CDR3 runs to 14 residues. The germline V gene encodes CDR1 LGHDT and CDR2 YNNKEL (reference sequence). CDR3 protein: CASSQDLLTDTQYF. CDR3 DNA: TGTGCCAGCAGCCAAGACCTCCTCACAGATACGCAGTATTTT.

This clonotype was counted many times. The chain is built from TRBV12-3 or TRBV12-4 and TRBJ2-3, with 7 bases identical to TRBD2. J was trimmed by 2 bases and V by 3 bases; bases with no gene match: 11. CDR3 length equals 17 residues. The CDR3 coding sequence is TGTGCCAGCAGTTTTTCCGCCGGGACTAAACACACAGATACGCAGTATTTT. This sequence encodes CASSFSAGTKHTDTQYF.

For this clonotype: Just one base apart from a much larger clone, this may be a read error. CDR3 loop: CAWSSLLGLTAFF. DNA of the CDR3: TGTGCCTGGAGCTCCCTATTAGGGCTGACAGCTTTCTTT. The genes are TRBV30 and TRBJ1-1; D unresolved. V lost 3 bases and J 10 bases, leaving 18 bases between the germline ends. The CDR3 loop spans 13 amino acids. Germline CDR1 GTSNPN, CDR2 SVGIG (reference sequence).

The sample holds many counts of this clonotype. V is TRBV9 and J is TRBJ2-2; unclear D gene. The CDR3 loop spans 15 amino acids. Germline V gene lookup returns CDR1 SGDLS and CDR2 YYNGEE. The V gene lost 0 bases and the J gene lost 6 bases, with 12 bases spanning the gap. The CDR3 sequence is CASSVVGNPSGELFF. The DNA for the CDR3 is TGTGCCAGCAGCGTAGTGGGGAATCCATCCGGGGAGCTGTTTTTT.